The entry below describes one T cell receptor (beta chain). What it binds is not known. V dropped 0 bases and J dropped 2; count of bases not matched to a gene: 8. The CDR3 is 17 amino acids. Germline values: CDR1 SGHRS, CDR2 YFSETQ. This entry comes from a study of cytomegalovirus exposure and HLA in healthy donors. General observations from the study: Data from an earlier analysis indicated that most TCR beta V segments were productive either about 90% or about 30% of the time. In a later analysis, TCR association rates varied by HLA locus: DRB1 most, HLA-C fewest.

PCR was performed using 60 Vbeta and 13 Jbeta primers. The protocol was immunoSEQ multiplex PCR, while the TCRdb copy is restricted to in-frame clones and leaves out a portion. The sample data list more than 40,000 clones. The V gene is TRBV5-1, the J gene TRBJ1-1; TRBD1 matches at 9 bases. The clonotype originates from a male donor in good health and CMV-seronegative. Sequenced input: PBMCs. The CDR3 DNA reads TGCGCCAGCAGCTTGGATGGGACAGGGACCAAAAACACTGAAGCTTTCTTT. Its translation is CASSLDGTGTKNTEAFF. Using reference TRBV5-1 and TRBJ1-1 for the parts outside the CDR3, the full variable domain is KAGVTQTPRYLIKTRGQQVTLSCSPISGHRSVSWYQQTPGQGLQFLFEYFSETQRNKGNFPGRFSGRQFSNSRSEMNVSTLELGDSALYLCASSLDGTGTKNTEAFFGQGTRLTVV.